This section outlines one TCR beta chain sequence together with its context. This sample was taken from a study of blood T cell repertoires in COVID-19. Study context: Acute-phase and convalescent COVID-19 samples originated in the United States, Italy and Spain. PBMCs, B-cell-depleted T cells, or T cells were the source of the cDNA or gDNA that made up the material.

Per the original data handling: Estimated nucleated cell counts came from reference gene primer amplification. Data came from immunoSEQ multiplex PCR; TCRdb stores just in-frame clones and leaves some out. V and J calls and clone size come straight from that table; D and trimming were deduced from the DNA. The repertoire has about 90,000 clones, about nine tenths of them found once; the top ten carry 5% to 6.5%. J was trimmed by 3 bases and V by 4 bases; bases with no gene match: 5. The CDR3 loop spans 14 amino acids. The germline V gene encodes CDR1 SGHDT and CDR2 YYEEEE. The sequence was obtained from a man aged 50 to 60 with acute or convalescent COVID-19. The rearrangement links TRBV5-6 to TRBJ2-7, with 9 bases lining up with TRBD1. The sample taken for sequencing was peripheral blood. As DNA, the CDR3 is TGTGCCAGCAGCCCGGGACAGGGTTACTACGAGCAGTACTTC. Encoded protein: CASSPGQGYYEQYF.